This passage covers 2 T cell receptor beta chains from one sample sequenced in a study of shared clonotypes between healthy human individuals. The assay was immunoSEQ multiplex PCR, and TCRdb's table has in-frame clones only and misses some. The repertoire holds 2 million to 2.5 million clones, about 95% seen once, with 1.1% in the top ten. Positive CCR7 selection of CD45RO-negative cells yielded the naive CD8 cells, and terminally differentiated effector memory CD45RA+ cells were excluded. Sequences were obtained from naive CD8+ T cells sorted from blood. The receptors were sampled from a young man in good health.

The genes are TRBV7-9 and TRBJ2-7; maybe TRBD2 (6 bases). Germline loops: CDR1 SEHNR, CDR2 FQNEAQ (reference sequence). V was trimmed by 5 bases and J by 5 bases, leaving 25 bases between them. CDR3 length: 17 residues. The CDR3 reads CASSALGGVSTFDEQYF. CDR3 DNA: TGTGCCAGCAGCGCCCTAGGAGGGGTCTCGACCTTCGACGAGCAGTACTTC.

In this sample, this clone turned up a few times. The chain joins TRBV2 to TRBJ1-1; the D is unclear. With 2 bases removed from V and 0 bases from J, the gap between germline ends came to 7 bases. This CDR3 is 14 amino acids long. CDR1 is SNHLY and CDR2 is FYNNEI in the germline V gene. This CDR3 is CASSESGMNTEAFF. DNA for the CDR3: TGTGCCAGCAGTGAATCTGGCATGAACACTGAAGCTTTCTTT.